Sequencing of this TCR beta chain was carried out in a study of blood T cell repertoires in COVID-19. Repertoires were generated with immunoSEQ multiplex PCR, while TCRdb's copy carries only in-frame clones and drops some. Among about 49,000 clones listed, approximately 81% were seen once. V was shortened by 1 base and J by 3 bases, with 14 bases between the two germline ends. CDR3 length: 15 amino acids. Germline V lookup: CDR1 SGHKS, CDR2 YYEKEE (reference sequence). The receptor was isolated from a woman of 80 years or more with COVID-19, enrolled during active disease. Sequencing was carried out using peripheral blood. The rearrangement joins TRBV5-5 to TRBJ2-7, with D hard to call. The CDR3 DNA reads TGTGCCAGCAGCTTGCCCGGTGGCGGCAACTACGAGCAGTACTTC. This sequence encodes CASSLPGGGNYEQYF.